This T cell receptor (beta chain) came from a study of T cells after posttransplantation cyclophosphamide. Study results and caveats: Blood and skin or GI T cell repertoires showed limited TRB overlap.

By share, this clone counts as medium-sized. The antigen is not known. Only in-frame clones appear in the TCRdb table, and some are missing; sequencing was by immunoSEQ multiplex PCR. Sampling found 6,000 to 8,000 clones, none seen once. Treatment was busulfan-fludarabine conditioning, a marrow graft, and cyclophosphamide on days +3 and +4. The source was PBMCs, collected after an allogeneic stem cell transplant with post-transplant cyclophosphamide. The TCR comes from a male patient between 25 and 39 years old who received an allogeneic stem cell transplant from an unrelated donor, was CMV-positive, and had acute and chronic GVHD. A subset of T cells may come from the graft donor.

The CDR3 sequence is CASSLGTGGVGTGELFF. The DNA of the CDR3 is TGTGCCAGCAGCTTGGGGACAGGGGGCGTTGGCACCGGGGAGCTGTTTTTT. This chain uses TRBV5-8 with TRBJ2-2; TRBD1 matches 11 bases. Trimming removed 0 bases from V and 4 bases from J; junction bases left unmatched: 5. Per the germline V gene, CDR1 is SGHTS and CDR2 is YDEGEE. The CDR3 spans 17 residues.